This is a list of T cell receptor beta chains from one sample in a study of regulatory T cells in long-lasting Graves disease. MiXCR, run by TCRdb on the multiplex PCR reads, gives a single entry per CDR3 protein. The repertoire holds about 220,000 distinct CDR3 sequences, with roughly 19% as singletons. The same specimen was also included in a second study, on T cells in Graves' hyperthyroidism and ophthalmopathy.

The specimen was peripheral blood mononuclear cells (PBMCs), collected at new diagnosis, from a patient treated with antithyroid drugs. These receptors were obtained from a woman younger than 45 with Graves disease. The CDR3 runs from the conserved cysteine through the conserved F or W.

CDR3: CASSIWDSANYGYTF
J: TRBJ1-2
V: TRBV28

CDR3: CSARDVGETQYF
J: TRBJ2-5
V: TRBV20-1

CDR3: CSARKGQGAYEQYF
J: TRBJ2-7
V: TRBV20-1

CDR3: CSARDPAGPQETQYF
J: TRBJ2-5
V: TRBV20-1

CDR3: CASSGVGEAFF
J: TRBJ1-1
V: TRBV3-1

CDR3: CASSPFLVEGAFF
J: TRBJ1-1
V: TRBV18

CDR3: CASSPRGAGPDTQYF
J: TRBJ2-3
V: TRBV28

CDR3: CASMLGLADYNEQFF
J: TRBJ2-1
V: TRBV2

CDR3: CASSYLPGLAAGNTQYF
J: TRBJ2-3
V: TRBV6-4

CDR3: CASSQTGLSGANVLTF
J: TRBJ2-6
V: TRBV4-2

CDR3: CASSGVIGTVTGANVLTF
J: TRBJ2-6
V: TRBV6-1

CDR3: CSVGRDSNEQYF
J: TRBJ2-7
V: TRBV29-1

CDR3: CASSPEDRYNQPQHF
J: TRBJ1-5
V: TRBV7-3

CDR3: CASSSVAGGFTDTQYF
J: TRBJ2-3
V: TRBV7-2

CDR3: CASSSTGTGDGNEQFF
J: TRBJ2-1
V: TRBV5-1

CDR3: CSAGSGTDYGYTF
J: TRBJ1-2
V: TRBV20-1

CDR3: CASSLREQGEQYF
J: TRBJ2-7
V: TRBV18